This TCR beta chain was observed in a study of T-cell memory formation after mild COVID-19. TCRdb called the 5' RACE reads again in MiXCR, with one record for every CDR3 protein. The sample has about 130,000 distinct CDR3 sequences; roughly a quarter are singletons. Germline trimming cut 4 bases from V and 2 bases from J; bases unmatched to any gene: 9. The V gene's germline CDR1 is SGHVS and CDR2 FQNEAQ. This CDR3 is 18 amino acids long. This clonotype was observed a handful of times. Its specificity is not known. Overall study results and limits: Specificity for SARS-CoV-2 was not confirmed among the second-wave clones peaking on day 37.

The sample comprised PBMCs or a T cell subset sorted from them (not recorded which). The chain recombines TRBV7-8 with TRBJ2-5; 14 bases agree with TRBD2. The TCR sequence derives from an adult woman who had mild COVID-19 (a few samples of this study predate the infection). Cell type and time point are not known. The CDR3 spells CASSSGLAGALGQETQYF. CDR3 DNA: TGTGCCAGCAGCTCGGGACTAGCGGGGGCCCTAGGACAAGAGACCCAGTACTTC.